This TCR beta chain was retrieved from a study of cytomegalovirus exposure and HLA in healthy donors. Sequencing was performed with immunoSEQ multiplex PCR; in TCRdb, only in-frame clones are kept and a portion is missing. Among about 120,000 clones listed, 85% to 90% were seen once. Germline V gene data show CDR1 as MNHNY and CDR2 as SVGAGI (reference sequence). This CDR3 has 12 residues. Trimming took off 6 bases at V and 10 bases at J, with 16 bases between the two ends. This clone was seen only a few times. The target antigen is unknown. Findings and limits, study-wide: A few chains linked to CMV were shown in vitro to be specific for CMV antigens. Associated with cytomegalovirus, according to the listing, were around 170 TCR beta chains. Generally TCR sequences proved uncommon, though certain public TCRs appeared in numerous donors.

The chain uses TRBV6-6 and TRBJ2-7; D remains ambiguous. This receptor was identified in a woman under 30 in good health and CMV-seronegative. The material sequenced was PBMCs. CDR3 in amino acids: CASSSPTLGQYF. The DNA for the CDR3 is TGTGCCAGCAGCTCCCCCACCCTAGGTCAGTACTTC.